This T cell receptor (beta chain) was documented in a study of blood T cell repertoires in COVID-19. CDR3 size: 13 residues. V lost 5 bases, J lost 2 bases, and 8 bases lay in between. Germline assignment: CDR1 LGHNT and CDR2 FRNRAP. Profiling relied on immunoSEQ multiplex PCR, and the TCRdb table lists in-frame clones only, not all of them. In the table there are roughly 60,000 clones, roughly 80% of which are singletons. This chain connects TRBV12-5 to TRBJ2-3; tentatively, D is TRBD1 (6 bases). The sequence was collected from a human donor in a cohort sampled during active COVID-19. Sequenced: peripheral blood. The CDR3 DNA sequence: TGTGCTAGTGGTGGGGACAACACAGATACGCAGTATTTT. As protein: CASGGDNTDTQYF.